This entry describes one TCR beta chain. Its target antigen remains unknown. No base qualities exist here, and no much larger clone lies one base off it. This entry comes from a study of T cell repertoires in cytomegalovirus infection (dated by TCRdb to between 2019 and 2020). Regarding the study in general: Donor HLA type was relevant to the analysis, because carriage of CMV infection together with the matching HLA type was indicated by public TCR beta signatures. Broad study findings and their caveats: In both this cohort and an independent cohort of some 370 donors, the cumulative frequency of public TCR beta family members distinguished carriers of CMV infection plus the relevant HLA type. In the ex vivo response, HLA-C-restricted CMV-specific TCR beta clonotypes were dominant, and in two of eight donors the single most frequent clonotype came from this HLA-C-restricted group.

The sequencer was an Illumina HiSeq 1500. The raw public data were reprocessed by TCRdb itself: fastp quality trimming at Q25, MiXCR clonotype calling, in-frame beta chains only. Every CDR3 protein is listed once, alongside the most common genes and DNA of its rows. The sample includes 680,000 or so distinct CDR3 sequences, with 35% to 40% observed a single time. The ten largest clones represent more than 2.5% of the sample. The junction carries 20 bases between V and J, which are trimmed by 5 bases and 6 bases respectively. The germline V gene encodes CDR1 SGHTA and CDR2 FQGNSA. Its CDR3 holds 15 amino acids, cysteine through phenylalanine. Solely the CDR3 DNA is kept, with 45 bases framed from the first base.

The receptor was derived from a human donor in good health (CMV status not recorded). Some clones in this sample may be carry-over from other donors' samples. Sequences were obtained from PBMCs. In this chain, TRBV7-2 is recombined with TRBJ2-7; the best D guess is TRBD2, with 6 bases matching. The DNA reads TGTGCCAGCAGCGTAAGCGGGTCAGGATCGGTCGAGCAGTACTTC. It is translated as CASSVSGSGSVEQYF.